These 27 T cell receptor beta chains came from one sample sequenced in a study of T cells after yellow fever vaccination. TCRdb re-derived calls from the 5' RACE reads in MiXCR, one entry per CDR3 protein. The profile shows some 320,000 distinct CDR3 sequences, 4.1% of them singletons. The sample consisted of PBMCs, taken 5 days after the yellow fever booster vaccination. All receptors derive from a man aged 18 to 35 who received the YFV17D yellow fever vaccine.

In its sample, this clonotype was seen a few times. The CDR3 loop is CASSTQTDLNTEAFF. The CDR3 DNA sequence: TGTGCCAGCAGTACCCAGACAGACTTGAACACTGAAGCTTTCTTT. This chain links TRBV12-3 or TRBV12-4 with TRBJ1-1; TRBD1 might be the D (5 bases). The CDR3 is made up of 15 amino acids. V gave up 5 bases and J gave up 0 bases, with 13 bases separating them.

The CDR3, as DNA: TGTGCCAGCAGCTTACAGGGTAGGCACGAGCAGTACTTC. Translating it yields CASSLQGRHEQYF. This sequence joins TRBV5-5 and TRBJ2-7, with D tentatively TRBD1 (6 bases). Germline V gene lookup returns CDR1 SGHKS and CDR2 YYEKEE (reference sequence). This CDR3 is 13 amino acids long. The ends were cut back, 2 bases at V and 5 bases at J, with 11 bases in the middle.

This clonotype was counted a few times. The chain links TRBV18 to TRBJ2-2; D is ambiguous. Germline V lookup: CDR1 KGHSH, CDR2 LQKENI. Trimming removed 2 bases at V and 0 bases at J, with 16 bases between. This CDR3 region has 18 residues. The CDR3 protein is CASSPTGQASSNTGELFF. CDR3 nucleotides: TGTGCCAGCTCACCAACCGGGCAAGCTTCCTCGAACACCGGGGAGCTGTTTTTT.

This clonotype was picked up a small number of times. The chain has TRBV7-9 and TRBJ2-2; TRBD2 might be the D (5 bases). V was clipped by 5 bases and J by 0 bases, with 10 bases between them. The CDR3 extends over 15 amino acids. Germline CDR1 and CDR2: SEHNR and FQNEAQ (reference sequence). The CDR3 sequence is CASSRYGANTGELFF. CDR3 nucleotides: TGTGCCAGCAGCCGATACGGGGCGAACACCGGGGAGCTGTTTTTT.

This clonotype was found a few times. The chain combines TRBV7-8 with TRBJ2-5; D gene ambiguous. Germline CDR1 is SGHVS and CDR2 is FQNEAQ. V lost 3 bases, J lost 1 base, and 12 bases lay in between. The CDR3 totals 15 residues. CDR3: CASSLVEAVQETQYF. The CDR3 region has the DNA TGTGCCAGCAGCTTGGTTGAGGCGGTCCAAGAGACCCAGTACTTC.

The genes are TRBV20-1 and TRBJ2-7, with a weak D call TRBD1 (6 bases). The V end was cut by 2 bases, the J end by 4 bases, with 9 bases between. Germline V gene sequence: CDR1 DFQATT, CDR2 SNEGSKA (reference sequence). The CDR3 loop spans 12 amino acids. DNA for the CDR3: TGCAGTGCTAGACAGACAGGTTACGAGCAGTACTTC. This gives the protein CSARQTGYEQYF.

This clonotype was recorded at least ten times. The CDR3 sequence: CASSIRVNNEQFF. DNA of the CDR3: TGTGCCAGTAGTATCAGGGTTAACAATGAGCAGTTCTTC. The chain has TRBV19 and TRBJ2-1; D might be TRBD1 (5 bases). Germline V gives CDR1 LNHDA, CDR2 SQIVND (reference sequence). With 3 bases removed from V and 5 bases from J, the gap between germline ends came to 8 bases. The length of the CDR3 is 13 residues.

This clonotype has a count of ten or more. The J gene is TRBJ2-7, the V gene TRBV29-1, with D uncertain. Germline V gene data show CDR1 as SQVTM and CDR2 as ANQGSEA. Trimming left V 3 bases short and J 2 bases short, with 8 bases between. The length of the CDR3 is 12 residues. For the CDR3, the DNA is TGCAGCGTTGAGTCCGGTACCTACGAGCAGTACTTC. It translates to CSVESGTYEQYF.

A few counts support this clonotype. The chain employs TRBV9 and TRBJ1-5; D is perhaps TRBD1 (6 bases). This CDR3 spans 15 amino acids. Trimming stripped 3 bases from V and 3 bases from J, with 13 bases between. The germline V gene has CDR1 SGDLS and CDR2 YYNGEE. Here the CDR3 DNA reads TGTGCCAGCAGCGCCCAGGGGACATTCAATCAGCCCCAGCATTTT. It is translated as CASSAQGTFNQPQHF.

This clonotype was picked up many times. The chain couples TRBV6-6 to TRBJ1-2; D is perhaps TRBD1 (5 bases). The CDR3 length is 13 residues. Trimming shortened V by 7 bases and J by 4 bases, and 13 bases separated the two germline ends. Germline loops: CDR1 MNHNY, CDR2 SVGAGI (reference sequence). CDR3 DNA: TGTGCCAGCACCCAGGGTTTATCCTATGGCTACACCTTC. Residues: CASTQGLSYGYTF.

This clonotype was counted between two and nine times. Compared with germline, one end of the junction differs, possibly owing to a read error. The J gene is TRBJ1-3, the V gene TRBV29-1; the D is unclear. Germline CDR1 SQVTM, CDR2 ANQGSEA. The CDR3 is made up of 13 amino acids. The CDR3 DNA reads TGCAGCGCCCAGGCCCTCTCTGGAAACACCACATATTTT. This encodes CSAQALSGNTTYF.

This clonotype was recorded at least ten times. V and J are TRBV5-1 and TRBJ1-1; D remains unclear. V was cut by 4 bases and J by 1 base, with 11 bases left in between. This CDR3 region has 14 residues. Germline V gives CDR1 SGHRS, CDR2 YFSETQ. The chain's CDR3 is CASSLKGPNTEAFF. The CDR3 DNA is TGCGCCAGCAGCCTTAAGGGCCCGAACACTGAAGCTTTCTTT.

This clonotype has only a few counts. CDR3 sequence: CASSPGWGKGTEAFF. The CDR3 DNA follows: TGTGCCAGCAGCCCCGGCTGGGGGAAAGGAACTGAAGCTTTCTTT. The rearrangement uses TRBV7-9 and TRBJ1-1, with D possibly being TRBD1 (5 bases). CDR3 size: 15 residues. Trimming shortened V by 5 bases and J by 5 bases, and 18 bases separated the two germline ends. Looked up from germline, CDR1 is SEHNR and CDR2 is FQNEAQ (reference sequence). The full variable domain, rest sourced from reference TRBV7-9 and TRBJ1-1, is DTGVSQNPRHKITKRGQNVTFRCDPISEHNRLYWYRQTLGQGPEFLTYFQNEAQLEKSRLLSDRFSAERPKGSFSTLEIQRTEQGDSAMYLCASSPGWGKGTEAFFGQGTRLTVV.

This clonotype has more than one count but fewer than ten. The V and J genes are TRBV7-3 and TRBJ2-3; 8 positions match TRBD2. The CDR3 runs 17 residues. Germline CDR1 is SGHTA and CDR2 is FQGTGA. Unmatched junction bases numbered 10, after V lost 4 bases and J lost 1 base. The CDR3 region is CASSSRRAGGRTDTQYF. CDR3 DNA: TGTGCCAGCAGCTCCCGTCGGGCGGGGGGCCGCACAGATACGCAGTATTTT.

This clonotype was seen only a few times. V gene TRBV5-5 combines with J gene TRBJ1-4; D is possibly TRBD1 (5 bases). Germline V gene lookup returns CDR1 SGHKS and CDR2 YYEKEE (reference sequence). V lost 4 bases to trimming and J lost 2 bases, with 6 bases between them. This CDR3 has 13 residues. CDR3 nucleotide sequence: TGTGCCAGCAGCGGGGGGACTAATGAAAAACTGTTTTTT. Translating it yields CASSGGTNEKLFF. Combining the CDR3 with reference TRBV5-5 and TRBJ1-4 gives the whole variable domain DAGVTQSPTHLIKTRGQQVTLRCSPISGHKSVSWYQQVLGQGPQFIFQYYEKEERGRGNFPDRFSARQFPNYSSELNVNALLLGDSALYLCASSGGTNEKLFFGSGTQLSVL.

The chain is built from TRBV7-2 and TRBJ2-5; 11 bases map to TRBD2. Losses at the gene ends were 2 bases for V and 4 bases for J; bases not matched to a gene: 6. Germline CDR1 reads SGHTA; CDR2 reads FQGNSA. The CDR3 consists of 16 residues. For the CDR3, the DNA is TGTGCCAGCAGCTTACTAGCGGGGGGATTTGGAGAGACCCAGTACTTC. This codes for CASSLLAGGFGETQYF.

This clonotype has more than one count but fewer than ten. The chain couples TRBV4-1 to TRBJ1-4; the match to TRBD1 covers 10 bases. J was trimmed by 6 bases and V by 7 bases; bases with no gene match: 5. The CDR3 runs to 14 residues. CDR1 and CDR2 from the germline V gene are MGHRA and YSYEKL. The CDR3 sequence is CASNPGTGDEKLFF. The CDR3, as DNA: TGCGCCAGCAACCCCGGGACAGGGGATGAAAAACTGTTTTTT.

In DNA form, the CDR3 reads TGTGCCAGCAGCTTTTCCCCCTCCCGGACTGAAGCTTTCTTT. Its translation is CASSFSPSRTEAFF. The genes are TRBV7-8 and TRBJ1-1; D unresolved. V lost 3 bases, J lost 5 bases, and 13 bases lay in between. The germline CDR1 and CDR2 sequences are SGHVS and FQNEAQ. This CDR3 is built from 14 residues. Combining the CDR3 with reference TRBV7-8 and TRBJ1-1 gives the whole variable domain GAGVSQSPRYKVAKRGQDVALRCDPISGHVSLFWYQQALGQGPEFLTYFQNEAQLDKSGLPSDRFFAERPEGSVSTLKIQRTQQEDSAVYLCASSFSPSRTEAFFGQGTRLTVV.

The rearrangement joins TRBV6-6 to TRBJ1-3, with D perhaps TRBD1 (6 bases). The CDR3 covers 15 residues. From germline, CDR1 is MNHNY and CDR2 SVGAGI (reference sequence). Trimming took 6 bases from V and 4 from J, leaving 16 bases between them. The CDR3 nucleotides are TGTGCCAGCAGCAAGACAGGTTTCGGAGGAAACACCATATATTTT. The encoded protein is CASSKTGFGGNTIYF.

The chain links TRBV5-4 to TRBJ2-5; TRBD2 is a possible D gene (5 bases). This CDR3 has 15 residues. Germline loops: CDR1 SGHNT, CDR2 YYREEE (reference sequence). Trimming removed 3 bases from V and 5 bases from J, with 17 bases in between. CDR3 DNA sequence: TGTGCCAGCAGCTCTGGCGGGCTTCAGGATGAGACCCAGTACTTC. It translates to CASSSGGLQDETQYF. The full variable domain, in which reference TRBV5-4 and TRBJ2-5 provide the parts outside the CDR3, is ETGVTQSPTHLIKTRGQQVTLRCSSQSGHNTVSWYQQALGQGPQFIFQYYREEENGRGNFPPRFSGLQFPNYSSELNVNALELDDSALYLCASSSGGLQDETQYFGPGTRLLVL.

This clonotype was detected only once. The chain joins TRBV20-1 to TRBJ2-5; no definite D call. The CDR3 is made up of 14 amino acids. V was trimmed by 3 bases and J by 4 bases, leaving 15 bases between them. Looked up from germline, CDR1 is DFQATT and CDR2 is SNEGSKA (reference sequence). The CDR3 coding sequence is TGCAGTGCTAGGTCCTCCCTGAGTTCAGAGACCCAGTACTTC. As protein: CSARSSLSSETQYF.

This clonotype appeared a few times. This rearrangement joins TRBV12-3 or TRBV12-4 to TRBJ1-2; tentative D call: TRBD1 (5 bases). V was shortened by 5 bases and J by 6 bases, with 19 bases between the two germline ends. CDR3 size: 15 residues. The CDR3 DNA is TGTGCCAGCAGTCCCGGACAATCTCAATGGGATGGCTACACCTTC. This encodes CASSPGQSQWDGYTF.

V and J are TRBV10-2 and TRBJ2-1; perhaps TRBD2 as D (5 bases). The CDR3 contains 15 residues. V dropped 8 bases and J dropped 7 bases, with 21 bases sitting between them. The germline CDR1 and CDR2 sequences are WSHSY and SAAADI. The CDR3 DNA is TGCGCCAGCCTGAAAAGTAGCGCCCTAATGAATGAGCAGTTCTTC. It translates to CASLKSSALMNEQFF.

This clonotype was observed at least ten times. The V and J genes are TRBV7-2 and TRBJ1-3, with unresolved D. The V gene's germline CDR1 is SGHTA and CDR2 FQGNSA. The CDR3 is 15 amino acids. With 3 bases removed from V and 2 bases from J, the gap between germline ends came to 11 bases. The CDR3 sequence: CASSFQFGAGNTIYF. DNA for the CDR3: TGTGCCAGCAGCTTCCAGTTTGGGGCTGGAAACACCATATATTTT.

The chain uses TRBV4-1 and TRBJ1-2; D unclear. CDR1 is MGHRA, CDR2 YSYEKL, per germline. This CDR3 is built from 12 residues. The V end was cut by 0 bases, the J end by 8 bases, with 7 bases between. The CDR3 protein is CASSQDRFGYTF. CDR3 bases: TGCGCCAGCAGCCAAGACAGGTTCGGCTACACCTTC.

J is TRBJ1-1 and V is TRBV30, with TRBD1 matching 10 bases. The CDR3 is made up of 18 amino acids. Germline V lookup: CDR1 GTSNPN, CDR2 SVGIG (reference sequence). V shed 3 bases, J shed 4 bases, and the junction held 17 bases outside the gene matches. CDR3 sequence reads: CAWRPIDRGPLVTTEAFF. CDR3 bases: TGTGCCTGGAGACCCATCGACAGGGGGCCCTTGGTCACCACTGAAGCTTTCTTT.

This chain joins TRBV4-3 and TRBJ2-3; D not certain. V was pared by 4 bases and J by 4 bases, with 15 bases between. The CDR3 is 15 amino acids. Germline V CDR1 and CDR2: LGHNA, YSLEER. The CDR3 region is CASSRLFKGSDTQYF. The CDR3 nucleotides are TGCGCCAGCAGCCGTTTATTTAAAGGGTCAGATACGCAGTATTTT.